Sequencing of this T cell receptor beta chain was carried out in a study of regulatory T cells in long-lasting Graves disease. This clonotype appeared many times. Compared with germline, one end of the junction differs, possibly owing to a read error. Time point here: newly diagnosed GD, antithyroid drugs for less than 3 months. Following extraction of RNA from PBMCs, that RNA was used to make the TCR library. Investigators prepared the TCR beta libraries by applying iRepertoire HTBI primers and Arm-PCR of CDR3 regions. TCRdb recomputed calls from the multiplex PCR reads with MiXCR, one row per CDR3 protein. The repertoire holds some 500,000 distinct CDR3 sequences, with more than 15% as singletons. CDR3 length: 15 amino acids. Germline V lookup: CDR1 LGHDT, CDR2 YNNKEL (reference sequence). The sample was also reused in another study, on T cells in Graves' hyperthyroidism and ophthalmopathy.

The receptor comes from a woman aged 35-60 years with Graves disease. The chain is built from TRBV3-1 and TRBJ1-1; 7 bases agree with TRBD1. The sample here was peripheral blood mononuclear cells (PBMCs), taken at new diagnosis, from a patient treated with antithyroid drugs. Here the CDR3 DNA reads TGTGCCAGCAGCGCGCCCGACAGGGATGAGACTGAGGCTTTCTTT. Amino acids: CASSAPDRDETEAFF.